This T cell receptor beta chain was sequenced for a study of neurological immune-mediated disorders. Whole-study results and caveats: The level of TCR clonal expansion was highest in patients with HTLV-1-associated myelopathy and lowest in multiple sclerosis, where it fell below the level seen in healthy controls.

The table lists this clonotype with many counts. Its antigen is not identified. The cDNA was produced through 5'RACE with 10-nucleotide random UMIs. Over 160 million TCR-beta sequences from 15-18 subjects were obtained in each sequencing run. TCRdb called the 5' RACE reads again in MiXCR, with one record for every CDR3 protein. The table includes 66,000 or so distinct CDR3 sequences, 4% to 6% detected once. Material: PBMCs. The source of this sequence is a woman under 40 with multiple sclerosis.

CDR3 DNA sequence: TGCAGTGCTAGTTCTAGCGGGGGGGGTGGCTCCTACAATGAGCAGTTCTTC. Protein: CSASSSGGGGSYNEQFF. The genes are TRBV20-1 and TRBJ2-1; 12 positions agree with TRBD2. Germline loops: CDR1 DFQATT, CDR2 SNEGSKA (reference sequence). The CDR3 has 17 residues. J gave up 0 bases and V 3 bases, and 6 bases lay outside the gene matches.